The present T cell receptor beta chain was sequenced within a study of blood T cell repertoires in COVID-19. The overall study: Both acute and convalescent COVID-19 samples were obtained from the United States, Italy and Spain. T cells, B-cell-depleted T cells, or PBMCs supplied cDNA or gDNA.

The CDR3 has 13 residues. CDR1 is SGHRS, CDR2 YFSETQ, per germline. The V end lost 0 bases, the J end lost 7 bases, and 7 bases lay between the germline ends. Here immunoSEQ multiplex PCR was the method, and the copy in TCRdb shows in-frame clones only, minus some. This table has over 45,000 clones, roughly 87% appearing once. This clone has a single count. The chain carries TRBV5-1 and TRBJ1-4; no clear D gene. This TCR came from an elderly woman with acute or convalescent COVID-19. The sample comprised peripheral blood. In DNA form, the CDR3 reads TGCGCCAGCAGCTTGGTTGGGAGTGAAAAACTGTTTTTT. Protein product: CASSLVGSEKLFF.